This T cell receptor (beta chain) was obtained from a study of Tregs in tolerant kidney transplant recipients. Using immunoSEQ multiplex PCR, the repertoire was profiled, and TCRdb retains in-frame clones only, with some absent. Counted here are about 240,000 clones, roughly 80% occurring once; the ten biggest clones make up around 0.6%. Unstimulated regulatory T cells (CD4+CD25+CD127-), CD4+CD25- non-regulatory cells, CD4 and CD8 cells were FACS-sorted from thawed PBMCs. Germline V gene lookup returns CDR1 LNHDA and CDR2 SQIVND (reference sequence). Trimming removed 4 bases from V and 3 bases from J, with 10 bases in between. The CDR3 totals 14 residues.

The rearrangement links TRBV19 to TRBJ2-1; D is uncertain. The sequencing sample was made of CD4+ T cells from blood. The sequence derives from a human donor in good health. In DNA, the CDR3 is TGTGCCAGTAGTACCCCTTCCGGCTACAATGAGCAGTTCTTC. It codes for CASSTPSGYNEQFF. The variable domain in full, with the rest retrieved from reference TRBV19 and TRBJ2-1, is DGGITQSPKYLFRKEGQNVTLSCEQNLNHDAMYWYRQDPGQGLRLIYYSQIVNDFQKGDIAEGYSVSREKKESFPLTVTSAQKNPTAFYLCASSTPSGYNEQFFGPGTRLTVL.